This T cell receptor (beta chain) was documented in a study of stem cell transplantation in POMP-related autoinflammatory disease. Background on the study: Hypothesis: faulty thymoproteasomes impair CD8+ T-cell selection, skewing TRB repertoires.

The V end was cut by 0 bases, the J end by 5 bases, with 5 bases between. The germline CDR1 and CDR2 sequences are SNHLY and FYNNEI. The CDR3 sequence is 13 residues long. Clones were read by immunoSEQ multiplex PCR, and TCRdb kept only the in-frame ones, dropping some. The table includes a few thousand clones, about 90% detected once. PRAID featured immunodeficiency plus autoinflammation. This clone was seen only a few times. This clonotype originated in a human patient with POMP-related autoinflammation and immune dysregulation (PRAID). The T cells may come from the graft donor. Material: CD4+ follicular helper T cells (Tfh) from PBMCs, obtained after stem cell transplantation. The rearrangement uses TRBV2 and TRBJ1-5, with D unresolved. For the CDR3, the DNA is TGTGCCAGCAGTGAAGCAGCCTATCAGCCCCAGCATTTT. It specifies CASSEAAYQPQHF.